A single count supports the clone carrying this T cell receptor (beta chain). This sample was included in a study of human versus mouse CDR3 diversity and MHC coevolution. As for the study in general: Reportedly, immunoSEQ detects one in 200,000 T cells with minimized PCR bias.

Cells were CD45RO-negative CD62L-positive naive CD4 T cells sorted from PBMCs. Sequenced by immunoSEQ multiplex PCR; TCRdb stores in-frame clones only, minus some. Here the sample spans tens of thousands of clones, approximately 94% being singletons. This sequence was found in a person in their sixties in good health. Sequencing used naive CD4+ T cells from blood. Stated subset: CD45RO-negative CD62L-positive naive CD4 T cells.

CDR3 residues: CASSLVRGHNEQFF. The CDR3 DNA follows: TGTGCCAGCAGCTTAGTCAGGGGCCACAATGAGCAGTTCTTC. The gene calls are TRBV7-2 and TRBJ2-1; D might be TRBD1 (6 bases). V gave up 1 base and J gave up 5 bases, with 9 bases separating them. The CDR3 is 14 residues long. Looked up from germline, CDR1 is SGHTA and CDR2 is FQGNSA.